Sequencing of this T cell receptor beta chain was carried out in a study of blood T cell repertoires in COVID-19. Study context: Donors in the United States, Italy and Spain gave samples during acute or convalescent COVID-19.

CDR1 is MGHRA and CDR2 is YSYEKL in the germline V gene. CDR3 length: 17 amino acids. V dropped 0 bases and J dropped 7; count of bases not matched to a gene: 10. The table came from immunoSEQ multiplex PCR; TCRdb's copy has only in-frame clones and leaves some out. The sample consists of roughly 300,000 clones, over 75% of them appearing once. This clone was observed a handful of times. The material sequenced was peripheral blood. The chain links TRBV4-1 to TRBJ2-7, with 12 bases identical to TRBD2. The TCR sequence derives from a woman between 45 and 60 years old who had recovered from COVID-19. The CDR3 sequence: CASSQDLLAGGPKEQYF. For the CDR3, the DNA is TGCGCCAGCAGCCAAGATCTGCTAGCGGGAGGGCCTAAAGAGCAGTACTTC.